This TCR beta chain is from a study of T cell responses to AZD1222 COVID-19 vaccine. Study information: Second-dose recipients at about 4 or about 12 weeks were treated as one pooled group.

Here immunoSEQ multiplex PCR was the method, and the copy in TCRdb shows in-frame clones only, minus some. The sample contains around 99,000 clones, more than 80% of which appear only once. Unmatched junction bases numbered 14, after V lost 4 bases and J lost 6 bases. There are 16 residues in the CDR3. Germline V gene data show CDR1 as MDHEN and CDR2 as SYDVKM. This specimen consisted of peripheral blood, obtained on day 0 of AZD1222 vaccination. The sequence derives from an adult in good health. The V call is TRBV28, the J call TRBJ2-5; TRBD2 aligns across 7 bases. This CDR3 reads CASSSLWVAGRQTQYF. CDR3 nucleotide sequence: TGTGCCAGCAGTTCCCTGTGGGTAGCGGGTAGGCAGACCCAGTACTTC.